Each of the 11 T cell receptor beta chains below was sequenced from the same sample in a study of blood T cell repertoires in COVID-19. Sequencing was performed with immunoSEQ multiplex PCR; in TCRdb, only in-frame clones are kept and a portion is missing. This repertoire shows about 36,000 clones, 87% found once; its top ten account for 20% to 25%. The sample was peripheral blood. These receptor sequences come from a man aged 55 to 69 with acute or convalescent COVID-19.

The chain couples TRBV23-1 to TRBJ2-1; tentatively, D is TRBD1 (6 bases). TRBV23-1 is noted as an ORF with a role that remains uncertain. This CDR3 spans 12 amino acids. V lost 6 bases, J lost 9 bases, and 12 bases lay in between. In DNA form, the CDR3 reads TGCGCCAGCAGGGGGGCGCCCCGTGAGCAGTTCTTC. Its translation is CASRGAPREQFF.

The chain combines TRBV6-2 or TRBV6-3 with TRBJ2-3; 7 nucleotides match TRBD1. Germline CDR1 and CDR2: MNHEY and SVGEGT. The V gene end was trimmed by 4 bases and the J gene end by 5 bases; junction bases not matched to a gene: 6. This CDR3 is built from 14 residues. The CDR3 DNA follows: TGTGCCAGCAGTTCTTACAGGGGATTAGATACGCAGTATTTT. Its protein product is CASSSYRGLDTQYF.

The rearrangement joins TRBV28 to TRBJ2-2; D is ambiguous. In germline, CDR1 is MDHEN, CDR2 SYDVKM. V lost 5 bases, J lost 3 bases, and 7 bases lay in between. The CDR3 runs 13 residues. CDR3 nucleotides: TGTGCCAGCAGTCTCGTTTACACCGGGGAGCTGTTTTTT. Translating it yields CASSLVYTGELFF.

V is TRBV3-1 (or the pseudogene TRBV3-2) and J is TRBJ2-1; TRBD2 agrees at 7 bases. CDR1 and CDR2 from the germline V gene are LGHDT and YNNKEL (reference sequence). After removal of 4 bases from V and 0 bases from J, the junction contained 6 bases not matched to a gene. The CDR3 is 16 residues long. CDR3 region: CASSRGLADSYNEQFF. As DNA, the CDR3 is TGTGCCAGCAGCCGCGGGCTAGCGGACTCCTACAATGAGCAGTTCTTC.

This clone has just one count. V gene TRBV6-1 combines with J gene TRBJ1-2; TRBD1 might be the D (6 bases). Germline V gives CDR1 MNHNS, CDR2 SASEGT. V gave up 2 bases and J gave up 7 bases, with 8 bases separating them. There are 12 residues in the CDR3. For the CDR3, the DNA is TGTGCCAGCAGTGAAAGGGGGGGTGGCTACACCTTC. Translated: CASSERGGGYTF.

This sequence joins TRBV5-1 and TRBJ2-5, with D possibly matching TRBD2 (6 bases). The CDR3 is made up of 14 amino acids. Trimming stripped 7 bases from V and 3 bases from J, with 16 bases between. Germline V CDR1 and CDR2: SGHRS, YFSETQ. The CDR3 region is CASQAGTAKETQYF. For the CDR3, the DNA is TGCGCCAGCCAGGCGGGAACTGCGAAAGAGACCCAGTACTTC.

The chain carries TRBV2 and TRBJ2-2, with D unresolved. The V and J ends lost 2 bases and 0 bases respectively, with 7 bases between them. The CDR3 totals 15 residues. CDR1 SNHLY and CDR2 FYNNEI come from the germline V gene. The CDR3 loop is CASSEIAANTGELFF. Written as DNA, the CDR3 is TGTGCCAGCAGTGAAATAGCTGCGAACACCGGGGAGCTGTTTTTT.

The chain links TRBV11-3 to TRBJ2-7, with 8 positions matching TRBD1. The CDR3 spans 15 residues. Looked up from germline, CDR1 is SGHNT and CDR2 is YENEEA. V lost 5 bases to trimming and J lost 1 base; unmatched junction nucleotides: 7. CDR3 in amino acids: CASSPSGTGSYEQYV. CDR3 DNA sequence: TGTGCCAGCAGCCCATCCGGGACAGGATCCTACGAGCAGTACGTC.

The chain has TRBV18 and TRBJ1-2; 8 bases align to TRBD1. The CDR3 contains 16 residues. J was trimmed by 1 base and V by 3 bases; bases with no gene match: 7. CDR1 KGHSH and CDR2 LQKENI come from the germline V gene. Here the CDR3 DNA reads TGTGCCAGCTCACCTCGGACAGGGAGAGATAACTATGGCTACACCTTC. It encodes CASSPRTGRDNYGYTF.

This clone was picked up one time. The chain employs TRBV20-1 and TRBJ1-2; the D gene is possibly TRBD1 (6 bases). The germline V and J ends were trimmed by 3 bases and 9 bases, with 14 bases remaining between them. The CDR3 is made up of 12 amino acids. Germline loops: CDR1 DFQATT, CDR2 SNEGSKA (reference sequence). Here the CDR3 reads CSASSSGASYTF. The CDR3 coding sequence is TGCAGTGCTAGTTCTTCAGGGGCAAGCTACACCTTC.

This clone has a handful of counts. The CDR3 DNA reads TGTGCCAGCAGTTACTCGAGGGGGGGTGAAGCTTTCTTT. Translating gives CASSYSRGGEAFF. The chain couples TRBV6-5 to TRBJ1-1, with a tentative D call TRBD1 (6 bases). Looked up from germline, CDR1 is MNHEY and CDR2 is SVGAGI. This CDR3 contains 13 residues. The germline V and J ends were trimmed by 0 bases and 7 bases, with 9 bases remaining between them.